This T cell receptor (beta chain) was profiled in a study of spatial heterogeneity in lung cancer. TCRdb re-derived calls from the 5' RACE reads in MiXCR, one entry per CDR3 protein. The sample consists of 39,000 or so distinct CDR3 sequences, 6% to 8% of them appearing once. This clonotype was found many times. The time point denotes: sample taken at primary tumor resection. The authors sequenced whole RNA from tumor, nontumor lung or frozen PBMC without sorting. Germline V CDR1 and CDR2: SGHDN, FVKESK. This CDR3 has 13 amino acids. V was pared by 1 base and J by 7 bases, with 9 bases between. The TCR comes from a male donor with early-stage non-small cell lung cancer. Sequencing used PBMCs, obtained at surgery. The genes are TRBV14 and TRBJ2-3; no firm D call. For the CDR3, the DNA is TGTGCCAGCAGCCAAGTAATTGGGTATACGCAGTATTTT. This encodes CASSQVIGYTQYF.